These 8 T cell receptor beta chains were all obtained from the same sample, sequenced in a study of high-grade serous ovarian cancer treatment subgroups. Tumor tissue was taken before any definitive surgery or chemotherapy was given. Clones were read by immunoSEQ multiplex PCR, and TCRdb kept only the in-frame ones, dropping some. This sample yields about 5,000 clones, of which over 65% are seen a single time; around 9.1% belongs to the top ten. Sequenced: tumor tissue. Receptors were obtained from a human donor with high-grade serous ovarian cancer.

The chain uses TRBV7-8 and TRBJ2-2; possibly TRBD2 for D (6 bases). Germline CDR1 reads SGHVS; CDR2 reads FQNEAQ. The CDR3 has 15 residues. Trimming stripped 3 bases from V and 0 bases from J, with 8 bases between. The CDR3 spells CASSFGLPNTGELFF. For the CDR3, the DNA is TGTGCCAGCAGCTTCGGACTACCGAACACCGGGGAGCTGTTTTTT.

The chain has TRBV7-8 and TRBJ2-3; TRBD2 matches at 9 bases. The V gene end was trimmed by 3 bases and the J gene end by 3 bases; junction bases not matched to a gene: 13. CDR1 and CDR2 (germline): SGHVS, FQNEAQ. CDR3 length: 18 amino acids. The CDR3, as DNA: TGTGCCAGCAGCTTTTCCCTAGCGGGACTTTTTTGGACAGATACGCAGTATTTT. Translated: CASSFSLAGLFWTDTQYF.

V is TRBV15 and J is TRBJ2-2; 14 bases fit TRBD2. The CDR3 has 19 amino acids. Germline CDR1 reads LNHNV; CDR2 reads YYDKDF (reference sequence). The trim removed 4 bases at V and 2 bases at J, leaving 9 bases unmatched. The CDR3 coding sequence is TGTGCCACCAGCACATCCCCGGGACTAGCGGGAGCAAACACCGGGGAGCTGTTTTTT. It specifies CATSTSPGLAGANTGELFF. Full variable domain (remainder filled in from reference TRBV15 and TRBJ2-2): DAMVIQNPRYQVTQFGKPVTLSCSQTLNHNVMYWYQQKSSQAPKLLFHYYDKDFNNEADTPDNFQSRRPNTSFCFLDIRSPGLGDTAMYLCATSTSPGLAGANTGELFFGEGSRLTVL.

The rearrangement joins TRBV7-9 to TRBJ1-2; TRBD1 matches at 9 bases. The CDR3 sequence is 14 residues long. The V segment lost 3 bases and the J segment 7 bases; nucleotides outside the gene matches: 6. Germline loops: CDR1 SEHNR, CDR2 FQNEAQ (reference sequence). The CDR3 bases are TGTGCCAGCAGCTTCGAGGGGACAGGGCCTGGCTACACCTTC. Its protein is CASSFEGTGPGYTF.

J is TRBJ2-1 and V is TRBV7-9; 16 bases match TRBD2. V shed 5 bases, J shed 8 bases, and the junction held 12 bases outside the gene matches. The CDR3 has 18 residues. Germline-derived CDR1 and CDR2 are SEHNR and FQNEAQ (reference sequence). CDR3 nucleotides: TGTGCCAGCAGCCCCGACGGGACTAGCGGGAGGGCGTGGGATGAGCAGTTCTTC. Residues: CASSPDGTSGRAWDEQFF.

The V gene is TRBV7-3, the J gene TRBJ1-2; 11 bases are a match to TRBD1. Germline V lookup: CDR1 SGHTA, CDR2 FQGTGA. The CDR3 is 13 residues long. The V segment lost 4 bases and the J segment 9 bases; nucleotides outside the gene matches: 4. CDR3 protein: CASSSGQGASYTF. CDR3 bases: TGTGCCAGCAGCTCCGGACAGGGGGCGAGCTACACCTTC.

V is TRBV10-1 and J is TRBJ2-3; unclear D gene. V gave up 0 bases and J gave up 1 base, with 11 bases separating them. The CDR3 has 16 amino acids. Germline values: CDR1 WNHNN, CDR2 SYGVQD (reference sequence). The DNA for the CDR3 is TGCGCCAGCAGTGAGTCGGAAGGGATTGGCACAGATACGCAGTATTTT. Protein: CASSESEGIGTDTQYF.

The rearrangement joins TRBV14 to TRBJ2-4; possibly TRBD1 or TRBD2 for D (5 bases each). Germline-derived CDR1 and CDR2 are SGHDN and FVKESK. V gave up 1 base and J gave up 4 bases, with 5 bases separating them. The CDR3 length is 13 residues. The CDR3 reads CASSQGGKNIQYF. The CDR3 bases are TGTGCCAGCAGCCAAGGGGGGAAAAACATTCAGTACTTC. Filled out from reference TRBV14 and TRBJ2-4, the complete variable domain reads EAGVTQFPSHSVIEKGQTVTLRCDPISGHDNLYWYRRVMGKEIKFLLHFVKESKQDESGMPNNRFLAERTGGTYSTLKVQPAELEDSGVYFCASSQGGKNIQYFGAGTRLSVL.